The clone carrying this T cell receptor (beta chain) was detected a few times. Its antigen remains unidentified. Sequencing targeted expressed TCRB transcripts, as all isolated RNA had been reverse transcribed. Assay used: immunoSEQ multiplex PCR; TCRdb lists only in-frame clones, some missing. This sample has 850,000 to 900,000 clones, with roughly a sixth found just once. Using CD45RO/CCR7/CD25/CD127/CD95/CD27, CD4+ naive, central memory, regulatory and stem cell-like memory cells were sorted. Per the germline V gene, CDR1 is LGHNA and CDR2 is YSLEER. The CDR3 is made up of 14 amino acids. The V and J ends lost 0 bases and 1 base respectively, with 7 bases between them. These data are taken from a study of beta chain features in type 1 diabetes. Overall study findings and caveats: When cDNA is sequenced, cells with high TCR expression could be over-represented.

The sample consisted of naive CD4+ T cells from blood. The chain employs TRBV4-3 and TRBJ2-7, with D unresolved. This clonotype originated in a woman under 30 in good health. CDR3 nucleotides: TGCGCCAGCAGCCAAGATTTCGGGTCCTACGAGCAGTACTTC. Protein: CASSQDFGSYEQYF.